These 9 T cell receptor beta chains were sequenced from one sample in a study of siplizumab effects on memory and regulatory T cells (dated by TCRdb to between 2017 and 2020). The receptor library was made with the immunoSEQ multiplex PCR assay. TCRdb took over this immuneACCESS table, retaining in-frame rearrangements with V and J assigned. Such tables are incomplete; in checked studies, under half of the missing clones stem from an unresolved V gene, and the remainder is unexplained. The sample table contains about 100,000 clones; only one count was recorded for more than 85% of them. The leading ten clones occupy 0.14% to 0.15% of the sample. The specimen sequenced was CD4+ T cells sorted from blood. These receptors were collected from a human donor in good health.

CDR3 region: CASHRGLSGNEQFF. CDR3 DNA: TGTGCCAGCCATAGGGGTTTGTCAGGCAATGAGCAGTTCTTC. This sequence joins TRBV7-9 and TRBJ2-1; D perhaps matches TRBD1 (5 bases). Germline V gene data show CDR1 as SEHNR and CDR2 as FQNEAQ (reference sequence). CDR3 length equals 14 residues. Trimming removed 8 bases at V and 6 bases at J, with 17 bases between.

This rearrangement joins TRBV11-2 to TRBJ1-5; D not certain. The CDR3 is made up of 15 amino acids. Germline-derived CDR1 and CDR2 are SGHAT and FQNNGV. V was clipped by 3 bases and J by 7 bases, with 16 bases between them. CDR3 sequence: CASSLGIGELQPQHF. CDR3 DNA: TGTGCCAGCAGCTTGGGGATTGGGGAATTACAGCCCCAGCATTTT.

This chain's CDR3 is CASSYSGDRPGYTF. CDR3 nucleotide sequence: TGTGCCAGCAGTTACTCAGGGGACAGGCCTGGCTACACCTTC. V is TRBV6-5 and J is TRBJ1-2; 8 bases are shared with TRBD1. The CDR3 length is 14 residues. Germline CDR1 reads MNHEY; CDR2 reads SVGAGI. V trimming: 0 bases; J trimming: 7 bases; junction bases outside the gene matches: 4.

This chain joins TRBV4-2 and TRBJ2-5, with 8 bases that match TRBD2. V shed 5 bases and J 7 bases; nucleotides not matched to a gene: 9. The germline gives CDR1 LGHNA, CDR2 YNFKEQ. The CDR3 length is 14 residues. The CDR3 DNA reads TGTGCCAGCAGCGACCTCAGCGGGGGAATGACCCAGTACTTC. Protein product: CASSDLSGGMTQYF.

The chain joins TRBV7-6 to TRBJ1-1, with no clear D. Germline values: CDR1 SGHVS, CDR2 FNYEAQ. V dropped 3 bases and J dropped 4 bases, with 12 bases sitting between them. CDR3 length equals 14 residues. This CDR3 is CASSFSGKGTEAFF. In DNA form, the CDR3 reads TGTGCCAGCAGCTTTTCGGGTAAGGGCACTGAAGCTTTCTTT.

The rearrangement uses TRBV11-2 and TRBJ1-1; no definite D call. Germline CDR1 reads SGHAT; CDR2 reads FQNNGV. The CDR3 covers 13 residues. V was cut by 1 base and J by 1 base, with 4 bases left in between. The CDR3 is CASSLAPNTEAFF. DNA for the CDR3: TGTGCCAGCAGCTTAGCACCGAACACTGAAGCTTTCTTT.

V is TRBV7-9 and J is TRBJ1-2, with D hard to call. The CDR3 contains 16 residues. Germline V gene lookup returns CDR1 SEHNR and CDR2 FQNEAQ (reference sequence). Trimming pared 2 bases from V and 2 bases from J, leaving 15 bases between. This CDR3 is CASSLSTGILNYGYTF. DNA of the CDR3: TGTGCCAGCAGCTTAAGTACGGGGATCTTAAACTATGGCTACACCTTC.

The chain is built from TRBV10-3 and TRBJ1-4; tentative D call: TRBD1 (6 bases). The germline gives CDR1 ENHRY, CDR2 SYGVKD. The CDR3 contains 15 residues. V dropped 0 bases and J dropped 3 bases, with 8 bases sitting between them. CDR3 region: CAISESRGSNEKLFF. Written as DNA, the CDR3 is TGTGCCATCAGTGAGTCCAGGGGCTCTAATGAAAAACTGTTTTTT.

This sequence joins TRBV6-5 and TRBJ1-1; TRBD1 might be the D (6 bases). Between the trimmed V and J ends, which lost 5 bases and 5 bases, there was a span of 15 bases. Germline V CDR1 and CDR2: MNHEY, SVGAGI. CDR3 size: 14 residues. CDR3 in amino acids: CASSNQGRMTEAFF. CDR3 nucleotide sequence: TGTGCCAGCAGTAATCAGGGGAGGATGACTGAAGCTTTCTTT.